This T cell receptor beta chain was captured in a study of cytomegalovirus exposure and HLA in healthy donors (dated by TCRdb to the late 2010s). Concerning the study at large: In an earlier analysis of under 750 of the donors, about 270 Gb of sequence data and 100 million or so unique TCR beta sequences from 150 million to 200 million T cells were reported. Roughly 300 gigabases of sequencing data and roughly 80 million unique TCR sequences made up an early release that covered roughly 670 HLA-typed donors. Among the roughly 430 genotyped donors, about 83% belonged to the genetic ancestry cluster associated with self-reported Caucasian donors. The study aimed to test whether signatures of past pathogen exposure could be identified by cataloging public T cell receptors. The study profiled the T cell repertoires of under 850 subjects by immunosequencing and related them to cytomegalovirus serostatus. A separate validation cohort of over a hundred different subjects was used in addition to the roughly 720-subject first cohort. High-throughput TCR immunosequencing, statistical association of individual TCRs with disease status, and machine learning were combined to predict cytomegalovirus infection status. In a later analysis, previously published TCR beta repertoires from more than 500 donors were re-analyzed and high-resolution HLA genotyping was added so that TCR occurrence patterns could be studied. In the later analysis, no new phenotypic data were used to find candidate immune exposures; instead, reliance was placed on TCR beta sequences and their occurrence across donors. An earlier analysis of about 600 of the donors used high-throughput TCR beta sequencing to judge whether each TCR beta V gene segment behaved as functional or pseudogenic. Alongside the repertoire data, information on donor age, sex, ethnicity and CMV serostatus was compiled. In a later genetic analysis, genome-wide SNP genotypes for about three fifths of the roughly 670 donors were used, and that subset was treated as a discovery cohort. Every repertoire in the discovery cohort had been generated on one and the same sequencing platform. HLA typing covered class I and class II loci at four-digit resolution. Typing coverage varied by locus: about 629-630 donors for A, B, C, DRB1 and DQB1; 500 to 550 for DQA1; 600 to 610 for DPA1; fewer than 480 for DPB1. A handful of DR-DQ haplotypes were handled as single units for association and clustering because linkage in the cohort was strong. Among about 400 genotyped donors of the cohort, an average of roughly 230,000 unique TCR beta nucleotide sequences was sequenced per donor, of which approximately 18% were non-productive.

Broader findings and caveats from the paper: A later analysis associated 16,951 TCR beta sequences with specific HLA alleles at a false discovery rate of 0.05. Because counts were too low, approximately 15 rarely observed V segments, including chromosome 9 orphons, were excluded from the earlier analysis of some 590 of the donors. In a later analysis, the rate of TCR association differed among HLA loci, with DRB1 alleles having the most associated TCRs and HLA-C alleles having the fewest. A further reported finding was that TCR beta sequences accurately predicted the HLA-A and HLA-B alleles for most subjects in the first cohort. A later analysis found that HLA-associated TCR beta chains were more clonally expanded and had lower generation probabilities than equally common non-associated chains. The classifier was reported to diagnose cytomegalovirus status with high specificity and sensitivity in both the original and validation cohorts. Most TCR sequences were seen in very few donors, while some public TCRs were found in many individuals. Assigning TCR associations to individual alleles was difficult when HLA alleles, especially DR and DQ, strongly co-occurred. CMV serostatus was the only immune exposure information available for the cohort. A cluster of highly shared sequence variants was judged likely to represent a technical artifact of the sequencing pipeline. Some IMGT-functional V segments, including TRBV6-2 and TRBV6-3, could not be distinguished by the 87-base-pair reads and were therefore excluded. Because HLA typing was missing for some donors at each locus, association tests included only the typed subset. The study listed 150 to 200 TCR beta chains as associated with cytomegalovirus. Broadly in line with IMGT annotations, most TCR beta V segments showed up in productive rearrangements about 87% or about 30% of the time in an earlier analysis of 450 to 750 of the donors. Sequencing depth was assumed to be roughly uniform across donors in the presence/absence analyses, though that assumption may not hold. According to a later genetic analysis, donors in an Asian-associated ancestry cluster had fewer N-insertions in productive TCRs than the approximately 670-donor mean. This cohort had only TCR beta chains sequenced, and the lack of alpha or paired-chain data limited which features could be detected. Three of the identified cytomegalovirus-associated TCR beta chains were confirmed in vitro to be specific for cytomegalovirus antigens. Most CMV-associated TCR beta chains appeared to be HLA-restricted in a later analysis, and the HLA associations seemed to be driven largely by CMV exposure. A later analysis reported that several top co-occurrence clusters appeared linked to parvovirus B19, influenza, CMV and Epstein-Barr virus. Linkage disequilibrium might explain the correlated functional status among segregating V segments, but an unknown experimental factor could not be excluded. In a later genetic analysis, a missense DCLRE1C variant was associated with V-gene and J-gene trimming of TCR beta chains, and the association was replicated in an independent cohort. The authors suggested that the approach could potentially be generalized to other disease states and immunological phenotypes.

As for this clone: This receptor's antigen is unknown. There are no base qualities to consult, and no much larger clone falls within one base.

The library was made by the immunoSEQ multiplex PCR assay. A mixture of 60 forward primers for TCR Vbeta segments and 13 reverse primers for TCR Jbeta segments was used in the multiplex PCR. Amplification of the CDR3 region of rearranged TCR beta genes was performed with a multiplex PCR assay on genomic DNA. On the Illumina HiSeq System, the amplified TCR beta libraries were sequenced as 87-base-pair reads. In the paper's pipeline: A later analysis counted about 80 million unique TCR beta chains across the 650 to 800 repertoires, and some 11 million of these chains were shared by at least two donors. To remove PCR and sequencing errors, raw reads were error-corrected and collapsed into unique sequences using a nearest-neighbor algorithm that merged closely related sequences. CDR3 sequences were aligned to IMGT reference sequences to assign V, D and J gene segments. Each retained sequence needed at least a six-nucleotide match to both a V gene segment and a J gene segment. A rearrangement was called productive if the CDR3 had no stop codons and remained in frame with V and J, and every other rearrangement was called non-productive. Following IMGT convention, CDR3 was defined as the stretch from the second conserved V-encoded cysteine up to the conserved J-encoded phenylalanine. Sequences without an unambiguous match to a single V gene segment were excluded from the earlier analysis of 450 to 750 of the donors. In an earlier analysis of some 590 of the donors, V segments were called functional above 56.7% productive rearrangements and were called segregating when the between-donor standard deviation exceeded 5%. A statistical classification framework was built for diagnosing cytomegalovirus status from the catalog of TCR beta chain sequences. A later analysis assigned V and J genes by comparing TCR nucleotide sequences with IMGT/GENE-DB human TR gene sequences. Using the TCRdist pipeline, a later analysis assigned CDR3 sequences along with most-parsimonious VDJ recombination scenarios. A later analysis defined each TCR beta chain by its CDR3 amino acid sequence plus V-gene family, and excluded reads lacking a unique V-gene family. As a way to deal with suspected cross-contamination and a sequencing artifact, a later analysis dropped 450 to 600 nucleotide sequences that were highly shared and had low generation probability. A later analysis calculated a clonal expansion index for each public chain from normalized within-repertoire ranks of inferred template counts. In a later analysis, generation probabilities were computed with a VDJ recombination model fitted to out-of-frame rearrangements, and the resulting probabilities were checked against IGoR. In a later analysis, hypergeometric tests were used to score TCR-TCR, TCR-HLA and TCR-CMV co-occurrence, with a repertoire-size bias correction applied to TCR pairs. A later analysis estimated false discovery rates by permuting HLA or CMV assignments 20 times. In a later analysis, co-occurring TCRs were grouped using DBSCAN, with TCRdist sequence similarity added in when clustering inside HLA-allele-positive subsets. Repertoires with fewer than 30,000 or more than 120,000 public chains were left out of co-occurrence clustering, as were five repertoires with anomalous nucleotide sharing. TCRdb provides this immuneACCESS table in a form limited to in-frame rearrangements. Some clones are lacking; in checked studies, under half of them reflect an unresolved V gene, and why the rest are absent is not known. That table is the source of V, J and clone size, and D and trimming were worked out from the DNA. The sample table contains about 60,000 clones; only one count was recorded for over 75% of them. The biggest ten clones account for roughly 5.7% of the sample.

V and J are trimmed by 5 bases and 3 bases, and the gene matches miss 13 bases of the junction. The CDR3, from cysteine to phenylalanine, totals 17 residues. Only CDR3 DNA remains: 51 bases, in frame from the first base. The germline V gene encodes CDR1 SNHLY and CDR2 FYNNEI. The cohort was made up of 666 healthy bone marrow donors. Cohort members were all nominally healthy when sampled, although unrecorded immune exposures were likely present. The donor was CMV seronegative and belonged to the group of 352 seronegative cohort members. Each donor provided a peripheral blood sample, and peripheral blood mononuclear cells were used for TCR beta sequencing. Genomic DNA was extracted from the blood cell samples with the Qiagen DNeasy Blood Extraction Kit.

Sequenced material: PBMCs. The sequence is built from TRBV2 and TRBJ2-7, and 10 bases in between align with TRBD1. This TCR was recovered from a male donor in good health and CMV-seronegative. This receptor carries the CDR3 CASSYGQGGNYVYEQYF. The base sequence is TGTGCCAGCAGTTATGGACAGGGGGGCAACTACGTCTACGAGCAGTACTTC.